The 11 T cell receptor beta chains in this list originate from one sample, sequenced in a study of graft-versus-host responses after intestinal transplantation. Graft-derived tissue was subjected to processing to liberate intraepithelial and lamina propria lymphocytes. Produced via immunoSEQ multiplex PCR; TCRdb's table is partial and in-frame only. The profile shows more than 50,000 clones, 89% of them singletons. Material: ileum tissue, obtained around 350 days after transplant. The receptors were gathered from a human patient who received an intestinal transplant, so some T cells may come from the graft donor.

The chain is built from TRBV4-1 and TRBJ1-1, with D possibly TRBD1 on 6 matching bases. Germline CDR1 reads MGHRA; CDR2 reads YSYEKL. The CDR3 has 18 amino acids. V lost 0 bases, J lost 9 bases, and 26 bases lay in between. The CDR3 loop reads CASSQESQGLRGPEKAFF. The DNA of the CDR3 is TGCGCCAGCAGCCAAGAGTCACAGGGTTTGCGAGGCCCGGAAAAAGCTTTCTTT.

V usage is TRBV6-1 and J usage is TRBJ2-7, with 10 bases fitting TRBD2. CDR3 size: 16 residues. CDR1 is MNHNS, CDR2 SASEGT, per germline. V lost 3 bases and J lost 5; bases outside the gene matches: 10. CDR3 DNA: TGTGCCAGCAGTGAGTTTCTAGCGGGAGACCTCCACGAGCAGTACTTC. Amino acid sequence: CASSEFLAGDLHEQYF.

The J gene is TRBJ2-1, the V gene TRBV20-1; D unclear. The CDR3 spans 11 residues. The V gene lost 3 bases and the J gene lost 9 bases, with 9 bases spanning the gap. Germline V CDR1 and CDR2: DFQATT, SNEGSKA (reference sequence). As DNA, the CDR3 is TGCAGTGCTAGGGAGTCGGGTGAGCAGTTCTTC. Amino acid sequence: CSARESGEQFF.

The rearrangement uses TRBV18 and TRBJ1-3; no definite D call. With 0 bases removed from V and 2 bases from J, the gap between germline ends came to 2 bases. From germline, CDR1 is KGHSH and CDR2 LQKENI. This CDR3 is built from 13 residues. CDR3 sequence (DNA): TGTGCCAGCTCACCACCTCCTGGAAACACCATATATTTT. Translation gives CASSPPPGNTIYF.

This clone was recorded only once. The gene calls are TRBV9 and TRBJ2-1; TRBD2 agrees at 9 bases. V was clipped by 0 bases and J by 6 bases; unmatched bases: 7. The length of the CDR3 is 16 residues. Germline V lookup: CDR1 SGDLS, CDR2 YYNGEE. CDR3 in amino acids: CASSVEGAGGVNEQFF. The CDR3 nucleotides read TGTGCCAGCAGCGTAGAAGGGGCGGGAGGGGTCAATGAGCAGTTCTTC.

The chain joins TRBV29-1 to TRBJ1-2; D may be TRBD1 (5 bases). V was pared by 0 bases and J by 2 bases, with 13 bases between. This CDR3 spans 15 amino acids. Germline values: CDR1 SQVTM, CDR2 ANQGSEA. CDR3 in amino acids: CSVEDLVGANYGYTF. The CDR3 nucleotides are TGCAGCGTTGAAGATCTTGTAGGGGCGAACTATGGCTACACCTTC.

The chain is built from TRBV20-1 and TRBJ1-1, with D unclear. The germline V gene has CDR1 DFQATT and CDR2 SNEGSKA (reference sequence). The V gene lost 4 bases and the J gene lost 5 bases, with 5 bases spanning the gap. The CDR3 loop spans 10 amino acids. The CDR3 DNA is TGCAGTGCTACCCGGACTGAAGCTTTCTTT. It encodes CSATRTEAFF.

The chain combines TRBV29-1 with TRBJ2-3; 13 bases line up with TRBD2. This CDR3 spans 14 amino acids. V was pared by 6 bases and J by 4 bases, with 4 bases of the junction left unmatched. Germline V gives CDR1 SQVTM, CDR2 ANQGSEA. The CDR3 loop is CSVGTSGGADTQYF. CDR3 in DNA: TGCAGCGTGGGTACTAGCGGGGGGGCAGATACGCAGTATTTT.

The CDR3 nucleotides read TGTGCCAGCAGGGTGGTGCCATCCTACAATGAGCAGTTCTTC. Translating gives CASRVVPSYNEQFF. The rearrangement links TRBV4-2 to TRBJ2-1; D call uncertain. CDR3 length: 14 residues. In germline, CDR1 is LGHNA, CDR2 YNFKEQ. V gave up 6 bases and J gave up 1 base, with 10 bases separating them.

This clone has more than one count but fewer than ten. The chain links TRBV5-4 to TRBJ1-2; D possibly corresponds to TRBD1 (6 bases). V was shortened by 1 base and J by 0 bases, with 7 bases between the two germline ends. CDR1 SGHNT and CDR2 YYREEE come from the germline V gene (reference sequence). The CDR3 has 14 amino acids. The CDR3 DNA is TGTGCCAGCAGCTTGTGGACAGCTAACTATGGCTACACCTTC. Protein sequence: CASSLWTANYGYTF.

The V call is TRBV9, the J call TRBJ1-5; D not resolved. Per the germline V gene, CDR1 is SGDLS and CDR2 is YYNGEE. The CDR3 runs 15 residues. Trimming took 2 bases from V and 2 from J, leaving 11 bases between them. The CDR3 loop is CASSVGVTGNQPQHF. In DNA, the CDR3 is TGTGCCAGCAGCGTCGGGGTCACGGGCAATCAGCCCCAGCATTTT.